Presented here are 7 T cell receptor beta chains from one specimen sequenced in a study of blood T cell repertoires in COVID-19 (dated by TCRdb to the early 2020s). Preparation of the library involved the immunoSEQ multiplex PCR assay. In its TCRdb copy, this immuneACCESS table keeps in-frame sequences only and misses some clones. Where compared with another copy, unresolved V genes explain less than half of these, and the others have no known cause. This sample comprises some 97,000 clones, just over 85% of them detected only once. The leading ten clones occupy about 5% of the sample. The sample was peripheral blood. The receptors were sampled from a human donor in a cohort sampled during active COVID-19.

With respect to this clone: The same CDR3 can be traced to other DNA sequences in this sample. V usage is TRBV3-1 (or the pseudogene TRBV3-2) and J usage is TRBJ2-7; 15 bases match TRBD2. The junction had 2 bases not matched to a gene; V was cut back by 4 bases and J by 4 bases. The CDR3 has 15 amino acids. Looked up from germline, CDR1 is LGHDT and CDR2 is YNNKEL (reference sequence). The CDR3 coding sequence is TGTGCCAGCAGCCCAGGACTAGCGGGAGGGTACGAGCAGTACTTC. Translated, it gives CASSPGLAGGYEQYF.

The gene calls are TRBV6-6 and TRBJ1-3; D may be TRBD1 (6 bases). CDR3 length equals 15 residues. The V and J ends lost 4 bases and 0 bases respectively, with 10 bases between them. From germline, CDR1 is MNHNY and CDR2 SVGAGI (reference sequence). DNA for the CDR3: TGTGCCAGCAGTTCTCGACAGGCCTCTGGAAACACCATATATTTT. This translates into CASSSRQASGNTIYF.

V and J are TRBV24-1 and TRBJ2-2; D is ambiguous. The V and J ends lost 8 bases and 3 bases respectively, with 6 bases between them. Looked up from germline, CDR1 is KGHDR and CDR2 is SFDVKD. This CDR3 is 12 amino acids long. The DNA of the CDR3 is TGTGCCACCAACTCATACACCGGGGAGCTGTTTTTT. Protein: CATNSYTGELFF.

Details on this clone: Mismatch with germline at one junction end may stem from a read error. The chain has TRBV7-7 and TRBJ2-5; 9 bases fit TRBD1. CDR1 and CDR2 from the germline V gene are SSHAT and FNYEAQ (reference sequence). CDR3 length: 15 amino acids. As DNA, the CDR3 is TGTGCTAGCACCAAAACAGGGGGCTCAAGGGAGACCCAGTACTTC. Its protein product is CASTKTGGSRETQYF.

This chain connects TRBV7-9 to TRBJ2-6; D ambiguous. The V gene lost 2 bases and the J gene lost 0 bases, with 5 bases spanning the gap. The CDR3 length is 15 residues. From germline, CDR1 is SEHNR and CDR2 FQNEAQ (reference sequence). This CDR3 is CASSLTDSGANVLTF. CDR3 coding DNA: TGTGCCAGCAGCTTAACAGACTCTGGGGCCAACGTCCTGACTTTC.

The V and J genes are TRBV27 and TRBJ1-6; no clear D. V was trimmed by 2 bases and J by 0 bases, leaving 8 bases between them. The CDR3 covers 16 residues. CDR1 is MNHEY, CDR2 SMNVEV, per germline (reference sequence). The CDR3: CASSLGRPSYNSPLHF. For the CDR3, the DNA is TGTGCCAGCAGTTTAGGCAGGCCCTCCTATAATTCACCCCTCCACTTT.

The chain has TRBV10-2 and TRBJ1-1; no clear D gene. V was cut by 0 bases and J by 1 base, with 9 bases left in between. The CDR3 consists of 15 residues. CDR1 and CDR2 from the germline V gene are WSHSY and SAAADI. This chain's CDR3 is CASSESEPKNTEAFF. CDR3 sequence (DNA): TGCGCCAGCAGTGAGTCCGAGCCGAAGAACACTGAAGCTTTCTTT.